What follows are 30 T cell receptor beta chains derived from one specimen sequenced in a study of CD8+CD57+ T cells in acquired aplastic anemia. Genomic DNA constituted the template upon which TCR beta VDJ and CDR3 profiling was performed. MiXCR, applied by TCRdb to the reads, yields one record per CDR3 protein. This sample has around 200,000 distinct CDR3 sequences, with about 59% found just once. Material for sequencing was sorted CD4+, CD8+, or CD8+CD57+ T cells (not recorded which) from PBMCs. The origin of the receptors is a human donor in good health.

The rearrangement links TRBV13 to TRBJ2-7; tentative D call: TRBD2 (5 bases). V shed 5 bases and J shed 2 bases, with 16 bases lying between them. CDR1 PRHDT and CDR2 FYEKMQ come from the germline V gene (reference sequence). The CDR3 contains 15 residues. The CDR3 protein is CASSVEPSSPYEQYF. The CDR3 bases are TGTGCCAGCAGCGTGGAGCCTAGCTCACCCTACGAGCAGTACTTC.

The table lists this clonotype with a count of one. The V and J genes are TRBV2 and TRBJ2-6; no clear D gene. The CDR3 runs 14 residues. V was trimmed by 9 bases and J by 1 base, leaving 10 bases between them. The germline V gene has CDR1 SNHLY and CDR2 FYNNEI. The CDR3 here is CARGTASGANVLTF. The CDR3 DNA reads TGTGCCAGGGGTACAGCTTCTGGGGCCAACGTCCTGACTTTC. The full variable domain, completed using reference TRBV2 and TRBJ2-6, is EPEVTQTPSHQVTQMGQEVILRCVPISNHLYFYWYRQILGQKVEFLVSFYNNEISEKSEIFDDQFSVERPDGSNFTLKIRSTKLEDSAMYFCARGTASGANVLTFGAGSRLTVL.

As for this clonotype: One base away lies a much larger clone, so this may be a sequencing read error. The final CDR3 position lacks the conserved phenylalanine or tryptophan, pointing to a likely read error. This chain links TRBV7-4 with TRBJ2-7, with D tentatively TRBD1 (5 bases). Germline V gives CDR1 SGHVT, CDR2 SQSDAQ. The V and J ends lost 5 bases and 6 bases respectively, with 14 bases between them. This CDR3 has 13 amino acids. As DNA, the CDR3 is TGTGCCAGCAGCCAAGATTGGGGCTCCGAGCAGTACCTC. It translates to CASSQDWGSEQYL.

This clonotype was found many times. The rearrangement links TRBV20-1 to TRBJ2-7, with 8 bases lining up with TRBD2. CDR1 and CDR2 from the germline V gene are DFQATT and SNEGSKA (reference sequence). The trim removed 6 bases at V and 4 bases at J, leaving 5 bases unmatched. This CDR3 region has 12 residues. CDR3 residues: CSARRGVYEQYF. The CDR3 DNA reads as TGCAGTGCCAGGCGGGGGGTGTACGAGCAGTACTTC.

V and J are TRBV12-3 or TRBV12-4 and TRBJ1-5; D call uncertain. This CDR3 is built from 13 residues. V shed 3 bases and J shed 9 bases, with 12 bases lying between them. The CDR3 nucleotides read TGTGCCAGCAGTTTGGGCGGGCGATGGCCCCAGCATTTT. It specifies CASSLGGRWPQHF.

In this sample, this clonotype turned up once. The V call is TRBV2, the J call TRBJ2-3; D is uncertain. The CDR3 contains 15 residues. V lost 7 bases and J 5 bases, leaving 19 bases between the germline ends. The germline V gene encodes CDR1 SNHLY and CDR2 FYNNEI. CDR3 DNA sequence: TGTGCCAGCAACCAGGCCGGAAACCGTGGAGATACGCAGTATTTT. This sequence encodes CASNQAGNRGDTQYF.

This clonotype was counted ten times or more. The V and J genes are TRBV5-4 and TRBJ1-1; D is uncertain. Germline lookup yields CDR1 SGHNT and CDR2 YYREEE (reference sequence). V was cut by 4 bases and J by 0 bases, with 10 bases left in between. The CDR3 covers 14 residues. CDR3 bases: TGTGCCAGCAGCGTCAGCTTAATGAACACTGAAGCTTTCTTT. This gives the protein CASSVSLMNTEAFF.

The chain joins TRBV27 to TRBJ2-7; 7 nucleotides align to TRBD1. J lost 3 bases, V lost 6 bases, and 14 bases had no gene match. Germline assignment: CDR1 MNHEY and CDR2 SMNVEV (reference sequence). The CDR3 runs 16 residues. Here the CDR3 reads CASRPDYPGQNYEQYF. In DNA, the CDR3 is TGTGCCAGCAGACCCGATTACCCGGGACAGAACTACGAGCAGTACTTC.

This clonotype has just a few counts. In this CDR3 the conserved last residue, phenylalanine or tryptophan, is missing, so a read error is likely. The limits of the CDR3 on the DNA are not certain, so only TCRdb's listed CDR3 is given. This chain links TRBV20-1 with TRBJ1-4; TRBD1 is the table's D call, not checked against the DNA. Including both end residues, the CDR3 is 11 amino acids long. Germline CDR1 is DFQATT and CDR2 is SNEGSKA (reference sequence). The CDR3: CSARDPKGVVL.

This rearrangement joins TRBV20-1 to TRBJ2-5, with a possible D match to TRBD2 (6 bases). V dropped 0 bases and J dropped 3 bases, with 11 bases sitting between them. Germline assignment: CDR1 DFQATT and CDR2 SNEGSKA (reference sequence). This CDR3 is built from 14 residues. The CDR3 DNA reads TGCAGTGCTAGAGAGGGGACTGTGAAAGAGACCCAGTACTTC. Translating gives CSAREGTVKETQYF.

The chain uses TRBV5-1 and TRBJ2-7; no reliable D call. The CDR3 runs to 13 residues. CDR1 and CDR2 from the germline V gene are SGHRS and YFSETQ. Trimming left V 3 bases short and J 3 bases short, with 10 bases between. The CDR3 is CASSSRLDYEQYF. The CDR3 coding sequence is TGCGCCAGCAGCTCACGCCTGGACTACGAGCAGTACTTC.

The chain joins TRBV19 to TRBJ2-2, with 12 bases aligning to TRBD2. Trimming cost V 4 bases and J 5 bases; bases outside gene matches: 11. CDR1 is LNHDA, CDR2 SQIVND, per germline (reference sequence). This CDR3 has 18 residues. CDR3 DNA sequence: TGTGCCAGTAGTAGCCAGACTAGCGGGAGAGGAAGGACCGGGGAGCTGTTTTTT. Protein product: CASSSQTSGRGRTGELFF.

The chain couples TRBV6-1 to TRBJ2-7; D remains unclear. The CDR3 runs 14 residues. CDR1 is MNHNS and CDR2 is SASEGT in the germline V gene. V lost 0 bases, J lost 3 bases, and 9 bases lay in between. Written as DNA, the CDR3 is TGTGCCAGCAGTGAAGCGGCGTGGAGCTACGAGCAGTACTTC. Protein sequence: CASSEAAWSYEQYF.

The chain recombines TRBV19 with TRBJ1-1; the D is unclear. V lost 3 bases, J lost 4 bases, and 9 bases lay in between. The CDR3 extends over 13 amino acids. Looked up from germline, CDR1 is LNHDA and CDR2 is SQIVND (reference sequence). CDR3 coding DNA: TGTGCCAGTAGTATGGGGTGGACCACTGAAGCTTTCTTT. Its translation: CASSMGWTTEAFF.

The J gene is TRBJ2-3, the V gene TRBV10-3; 12 nucleotides align to TRBD1. Germline CDR1 reads ENHRY; CDR2 reads SYGVKD. With 2 bases clipped from V and 4 bases from J, the junction kept 1 base outside the gene matches. The CDR3 runs 15 residues. This chain's CDR3 is CAISEGTGGPDTQYF. For the CDR3, the DNA is TGTGCCATCAGTGAGGGGACAGGGGGCCCAGATACGCAGTATTTT.

For this clonotype: The conserved phenylalanine or tryptophan is not found at the CDR3 terminus, so this likely reflects a read error. The chain has TRBV7-6 and TRBJ1-1; the match to TRBD1 covers 8 bases. This CDR3 is 15 amino acids long. V lost 9 bases to trimming and J lost 5 bases; unmatched junction nucleotides: 14. Germline CDR1 is SGHVS and CDR2 is FNYEAQ. The CDR3 here is CASSDRDGSRTEAFL. In DNA, the CDR3 is TGTGCCAGTTCGGACAGGGATGGGTCTCGGACTGAAGCTTTCCTT.

This clonotype was observed at least ten times. The chain is built from TRBV5-8 and TRBJ2-7; possibly TRBD1 for D (5 bases). CDR1 is SGHTS and CDR2 is YDEGEE in the germline V gene. This CDR3 contains 13 residues. V was pared by 4 bases and J by 0 bases, with 8 bases between. For the CDR3, the DNA is TGTGCCAGCAGCCAGGGAAGCTCCTACGAGCAGTACTTC. Translation: CASSQGSSYEQYF.

The gene calls are TRBV10-3 and TRBJ2-3; D is perhaps TRBD2 (7 bases). Trimming pared 6 bases from V and 0 bases from J, leaving 13 bases between. The germline gives CDR1 ENHRY, CDR2 SYGVKD. The CDR3 consists of 15 residues. CDR3 residues: CAIRGGGTSTDTQYF. CDR3 bases: TGTGCCATCAGGGGAGGGGGGACTAGCACAGATACGCAGTATTTT.

The chain's CDR3 is CASSDRASSYNEQFF. The CDR3 DNA is TGTGCCAGTAGTGACAGGGCTAGCTCCTACAATGAGCAGTTCTTC. V is TRBV19 and J is TRBJ2-1; 7 nucleotides match TRBD1. This CDR3 spans 15 amino acids. Germline V gene sequence: CDR1 LNHDA, CDR2 SQIVND (reference sequence). Trimming at V came to 5 bases and at J to 0 bases, leaving 4 bases not matched to a gene.

This clonotype was detected many times. The chain links TRBV6-5 to TRBJ2-2; TRBD1 is a possible D gene (5 bases). The germline gives CDR1 MNHEY, CDR2 SVGAGI. Trimming shortened V by 1 base and J by 4 bases, and 16 bases separated the two germline ends. The CDR3 totals 17 residues. The CDR3 reads CASSYLLAGWGTGELFF. The CDR3 DNA reads TGTGCCAGCAGTTACTTGTTGGCAGGGTGGGGCACCGGGGAGCTGTTTTTT.

The J gene is TRBJ2-1, the V gene TRBV11-3; possibly TRBD1 for D (6 bases). V was shortened by 3 bases and J by 8 bases, with 11 bases between the two germline ends. In germline, CDR1 is SGHNT, CDR2 YENEEA. This CDR3 is 13 amino acids long. Here the CDR3 DNA reads TGTGCCAGCAGCTTTACAGGGTCGCATGAGCAGTTCTTC. Translated, it gives CASSFTGSHEQFF.

This clonotype was recorded at least ten times. The gene calls are TRBV19 and TRBJ1-5; perhaps TRBD1 as D (5 bases). CDR3 length equals 15 residues. CDR1 and CDR2 (germline): LNHDA, SQIVND (reference sequence). The V gene lost 9 bases and the J gene lost 2 bases, with 17 bases spanning the gap. CDR3 sequence (DNA): TGTGCCAGGGGGACTTCTCCAACGGGCAATCAGCCCCAGCATTTT. This encodes CARGTSPTGNQPQHF.

The chain has TRBV5-1 and TRBJ2-1; maybe TRBD1 (6 bases). V shed 0 bases and J shed 5 bases, with 12 bases lying between them. Per germline, CDR1 SGHRS and CDR2 YFSETQ. The CDR3 is 15 amino acids. The chain's CDR3 is CASSLEGGRNNEQFF. CDR3 coding DNA: TGCGCCAGCAGCTTGGAAGGGGGAAGGAACAATGAGCAGTTCTTC.

The chain links TRBV12-3 or TRBV12-4 to TRBJ2-1; TRBD2 matches at 7 bases. This CDR3 is 18 amino acids long. The V segment lost 3 bases and the J segment 4 bases; nucleotides outside the gene matches: 15. CDR3 sequence: CASSFPVWEAGDYNEQFF. DNA for the CDR3: TGTGCCAGCAGTTTTCCCGTCTGGGAGGCGGGGGATTACAATGAGCAGTTCTTC.

This clonotype was recorded at least ten times. The V gene is TRBV6-1, the J gene TRBJ2-7, with unresolved D. The CDR3 runs 14 residues. The germline V gene encodes CDR1 MNHNS and CDR2 SASEGT. V lost 4 bases and J lost 3, with 13 bases in between. The CDR3 region is CASSAWLSGYEQYF. Here the CDR3 DNA reads TGTGCCAGCAGTGCATGGCTATCAGGCTACGAGCAGTACTTC.

The CDR3 nucleotides are TGTGCCAGCAGCCCCGGGCGGGGACAGGGCCATGGCTACACCTTC. It codes for CASSPGRGQGHGYTF. The V and J genes are TRBV7-2 and TRBJ1-2; 9 bases line up with TRBD1. The CDR3 length is 15 residues. J lost 6 bases, V lost 5 bases, and 10 bases had no gene match. In germline, CDR1 is SGHTA, CDR2 FQGNSA.

This clonotype was detected many times. The chain combines TRBV6-1 with TRBJ1-5; D call uncertain. The CDR3 is made up of 15 amino acids. The germline gives CDR1 MNHNS, CDR2 SASEGT. V shed 3 bases and J shed 1 base, with 10 bases lying between them. The CDR3 DNA reads TGTGCCAGCAGTGATTGGTTACACAGCAATCAGCCCCAGCATTTT. Translating it yields CASSDWLHSNQPQHF.

The CDR3 loop reads CASSQDPQGSYEQYF. The CDR3 DNA sequence: TGTGCCAGCAGCCAAGATCCACAGGGGTCCTACGAGCAGTACTTC. The rearrangement uses TRBV3-1 and TRBJ2-7, with TRBD1 matching 7 bases. Per germline, CDR1 LGHDT and CDR2 YNNKEL (reference sequence). This CDR3 has 15 amino acids. V gave up 0 bases and J gave up 1 base; unmatched junction bases: 3.

The V call is TRBV7-3, the J call TRBJ2-3; D is undetermined. The germline CDR1 and CDR2 sequences are SGHTA and FQGTGA. This CDR3 has 16 residues. V was clipped by 5 bases and J by 1 base, with 16 bases between them. The CDR3 is CASSATVAHRTDTQYF. The CDR3 bases are TGTGCCAGCAGCGCTACTGTGGCACACCGCACAGATACGCAGTATTTT. The full variable domain, rest sourced from reference TRBV7-3 and TRBJ2-3, is GAGVSQTPSNKVTEKGKYVELRCDPISGHTALYWYRQSLGQGPEFLIYFQGTGAADDSGLPNDRFFAVRPEGSVSTLKIQRTERGDSAVYLCASSATVAHRTDTQYFGPGTRLTVL.

This clonotype showed up just a few times. V is TRBV25-1 and J is TRBJ2-5, with 9 bases identical to TRBD2. The germline V gene encodes CDR1 MGHDK and CDR2 SYGVNS. V was pared by 4 bases and J by 0 bases, with 3 bases of the junction left unmatched. The CDR3 covers 15 residues. This CDR3 is CASSASGRYQETQYF. The CDR3 DNA is TGTGCCAGCAGTGCCAGCGGGAGGTACCAAGAGACCCAGTACTTC.